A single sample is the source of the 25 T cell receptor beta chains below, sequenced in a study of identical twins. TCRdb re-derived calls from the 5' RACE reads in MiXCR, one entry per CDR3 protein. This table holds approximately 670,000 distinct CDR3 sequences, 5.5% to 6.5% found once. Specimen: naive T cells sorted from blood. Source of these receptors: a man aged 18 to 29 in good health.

CDR3 protein: CASSLSSADGYTF. Here the CDR3 DNA reads TGTGCCAGCAGCTTAAGTTCAGCCGATGGCTACACCTTC. The chain recombines TRBV7-9 with TRBJ1-2; D not resolved. The CDR3 sequence is 13 residues long. V was clipped by 2 bases and J by 6 bases, with 10 bases between them. CDR1 and CDR2 from the germline V gene are SEHNR and FQNEAQ (reference sequence). The full variable domain, its missing parts supplied by reference TRBV7-9 and TRBJ1-2, is DTGVSQNPRHKITKRGQNVTFRCDPISEHNRLYWYRQTLGQGPEFLTYFQNEAQLEKSRLLSDRFSAERPKGSFSTLEIQRTEQGDSAMYLCASSLSSADGYTFGSGTRLTVV.

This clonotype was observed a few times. CDR3 DNA: TGCGCCAGCAGCCGCAAGAGTGGAACAGAAAATTCACCCCTCCACTTT. Its protein product is CASSRKSGTENSPLHF. The chain has TRBV5-1 and TRBJ1-6; the D is unclear. V lost 4 bases and J 7 bases, leaving 18 bases between the germline ends. The CDR3 sequence is 16 residues long. CDR1 is SGHRS, CDR2 YFSETQ, per germline.

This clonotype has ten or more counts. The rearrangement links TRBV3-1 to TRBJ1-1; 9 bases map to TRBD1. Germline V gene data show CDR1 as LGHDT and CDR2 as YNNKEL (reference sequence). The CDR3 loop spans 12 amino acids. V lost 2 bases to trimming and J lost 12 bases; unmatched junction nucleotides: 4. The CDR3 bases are TGTGCCAGCAGCCAACGGGACAGGGCGCCTTTCTTT. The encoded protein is CASSQRDRAPFF.

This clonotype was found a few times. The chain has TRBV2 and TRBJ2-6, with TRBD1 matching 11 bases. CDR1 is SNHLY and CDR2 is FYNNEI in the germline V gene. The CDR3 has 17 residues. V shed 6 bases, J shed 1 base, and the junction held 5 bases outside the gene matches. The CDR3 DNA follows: TGTGCCAGCAGCGGACAGGGGGCTTTATCTGGGGCCAACGTCCTGACTTTC. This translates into CASSGQGALSGANVLTF.

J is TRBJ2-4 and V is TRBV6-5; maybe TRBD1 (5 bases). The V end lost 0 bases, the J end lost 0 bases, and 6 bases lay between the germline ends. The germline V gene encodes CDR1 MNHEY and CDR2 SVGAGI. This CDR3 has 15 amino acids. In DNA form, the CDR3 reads TGTGCCAGCAGTTACTCCCAGGGAGCCAAAAACATTCAGTACTTC. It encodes CASSYSQGAKNIQYF.

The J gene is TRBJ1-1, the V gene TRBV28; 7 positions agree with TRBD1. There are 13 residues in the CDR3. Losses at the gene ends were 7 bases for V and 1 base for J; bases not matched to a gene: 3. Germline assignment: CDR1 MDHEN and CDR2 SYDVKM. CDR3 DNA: TGTGCCAGCATAGGGGGCGGGAACACTGAAGCTTTCTTT. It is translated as CASIGGGNTEAFF.

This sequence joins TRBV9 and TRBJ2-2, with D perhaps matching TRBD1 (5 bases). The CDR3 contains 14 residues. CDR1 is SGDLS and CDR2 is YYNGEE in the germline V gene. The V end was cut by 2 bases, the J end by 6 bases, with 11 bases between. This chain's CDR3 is CASSVLKGSGELFF. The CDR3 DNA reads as TGTGCCAGCAGCGTCCTCAAGGGGTCCGGGGAGCTGTTTTTT.

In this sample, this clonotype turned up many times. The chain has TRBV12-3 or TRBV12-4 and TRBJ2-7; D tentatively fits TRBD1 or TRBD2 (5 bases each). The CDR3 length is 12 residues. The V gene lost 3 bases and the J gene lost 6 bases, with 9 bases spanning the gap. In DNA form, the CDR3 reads TGTGCCAGCAGTTTTGGGGGAATCGAGCAGTACGTC. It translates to CASSFGGIEQYV.

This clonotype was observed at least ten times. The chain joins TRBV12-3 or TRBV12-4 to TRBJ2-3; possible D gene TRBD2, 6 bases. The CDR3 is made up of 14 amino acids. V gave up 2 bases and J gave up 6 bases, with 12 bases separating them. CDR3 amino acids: CASSLRGGKDTQYF. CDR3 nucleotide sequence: TGTGCCAGCAGTTTAAGGGGCGGGAAGGATACGCAGTATTTT.

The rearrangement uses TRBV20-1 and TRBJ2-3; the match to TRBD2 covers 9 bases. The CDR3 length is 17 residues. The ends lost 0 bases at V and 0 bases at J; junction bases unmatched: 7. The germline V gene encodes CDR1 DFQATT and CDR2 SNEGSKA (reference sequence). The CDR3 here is CSARDSGSWSSTDTQYF. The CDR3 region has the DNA TGCAGTGCTAGAGATAGCGGGAGTTGGAGTAGCACAGATACGCAGTATTTT.

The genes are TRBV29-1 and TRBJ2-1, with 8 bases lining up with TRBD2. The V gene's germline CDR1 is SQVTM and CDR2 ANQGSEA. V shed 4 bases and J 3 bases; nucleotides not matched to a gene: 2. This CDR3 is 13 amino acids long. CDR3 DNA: TGCAGCGTTGCGAGCGGGAGCTACAATGAGCAGTTCTTC. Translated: CSVASGSYNEQFF.

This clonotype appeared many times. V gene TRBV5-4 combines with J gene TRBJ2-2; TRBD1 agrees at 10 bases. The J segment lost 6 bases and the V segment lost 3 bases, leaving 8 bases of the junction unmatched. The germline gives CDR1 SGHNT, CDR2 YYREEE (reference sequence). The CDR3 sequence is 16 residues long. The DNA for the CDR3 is TGTGCCAGCAGCTCCGGGACAGGGGCGTTTTCCGGGGAGCTGTTTTTT. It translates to CASSSGTGAFSGELFF.

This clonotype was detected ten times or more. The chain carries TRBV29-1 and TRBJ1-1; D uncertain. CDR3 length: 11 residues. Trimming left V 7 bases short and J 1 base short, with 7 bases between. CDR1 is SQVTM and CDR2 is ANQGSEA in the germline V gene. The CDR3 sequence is CSGSWNTEAFF. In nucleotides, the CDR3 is TGCAGCGGGAGTTGGAACACTGAAGCTTTCTTT.

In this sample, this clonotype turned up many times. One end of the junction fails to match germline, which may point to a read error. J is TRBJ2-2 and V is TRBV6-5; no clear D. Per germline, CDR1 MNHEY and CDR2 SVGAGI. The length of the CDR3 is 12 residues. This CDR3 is CASSPHTGELFF. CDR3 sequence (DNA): TGCGCCAGCAGCCCCCACACCGGGGAGCTGTTTTTT.

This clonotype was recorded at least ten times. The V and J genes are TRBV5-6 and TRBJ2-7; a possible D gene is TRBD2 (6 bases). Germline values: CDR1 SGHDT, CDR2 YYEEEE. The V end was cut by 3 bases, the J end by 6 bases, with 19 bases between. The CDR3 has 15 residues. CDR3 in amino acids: CASSSPSSRDGEQYF. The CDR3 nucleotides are TGTGCCAGCAGCTCCCCGTCGTCGCGGGATGGCGAGCAGTACTTC. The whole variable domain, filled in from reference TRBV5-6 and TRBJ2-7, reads DAGVTQSPTHLIKTRGQQVTLRCSPKSGHDTVSWYQQALGQGPQFIFQYYEEEERQRGNFPDRFSGHQFPNYSSELNVNALLLGDSALYLCASSSPSSRDGEQYFGPGTRLTVT.

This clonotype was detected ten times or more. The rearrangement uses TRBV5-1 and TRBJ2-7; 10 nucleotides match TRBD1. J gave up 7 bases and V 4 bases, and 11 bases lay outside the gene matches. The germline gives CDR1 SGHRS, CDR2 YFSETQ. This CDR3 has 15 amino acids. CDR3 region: CASSDGTGARREQYF. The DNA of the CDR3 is TGCGCCAGCAGCGACGGGACAGGGGCACGTAGGGAGCAGTACTTC.

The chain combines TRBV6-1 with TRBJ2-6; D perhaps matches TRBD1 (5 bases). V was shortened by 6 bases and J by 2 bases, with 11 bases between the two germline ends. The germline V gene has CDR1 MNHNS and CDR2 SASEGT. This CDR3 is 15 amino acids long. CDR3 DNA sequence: TGTGCCAGCAGCAACAGCAGGGCTGGGGCCAACGTCCTGACTTTC. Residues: CASSNSRAGANVLTF.

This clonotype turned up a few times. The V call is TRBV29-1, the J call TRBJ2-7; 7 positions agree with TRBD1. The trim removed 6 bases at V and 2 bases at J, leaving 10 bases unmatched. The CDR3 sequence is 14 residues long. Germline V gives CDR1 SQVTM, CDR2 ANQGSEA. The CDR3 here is CSVRLGQLTYEQYF. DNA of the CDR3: TGCAGCGTCCGCCTGGGACAGCTGACCTACGAGCAGTACTTC.

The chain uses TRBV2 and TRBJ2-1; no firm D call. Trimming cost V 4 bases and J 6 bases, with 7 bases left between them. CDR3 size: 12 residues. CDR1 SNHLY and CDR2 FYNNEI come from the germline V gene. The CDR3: CASSAVGNEQFF. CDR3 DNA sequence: TGTGCCAGCAGTGCGGTGGGCAATGAGCAGTTCTTC.

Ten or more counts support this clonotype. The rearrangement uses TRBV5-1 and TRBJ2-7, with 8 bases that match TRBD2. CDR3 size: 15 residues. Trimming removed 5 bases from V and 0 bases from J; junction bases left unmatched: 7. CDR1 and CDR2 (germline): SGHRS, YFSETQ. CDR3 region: CASSPSGLSSYEQYV. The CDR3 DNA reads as TGCGCCAGCAGTCCTAGCGGGCTGAGCTCCTACGAGCAGTACGTC.

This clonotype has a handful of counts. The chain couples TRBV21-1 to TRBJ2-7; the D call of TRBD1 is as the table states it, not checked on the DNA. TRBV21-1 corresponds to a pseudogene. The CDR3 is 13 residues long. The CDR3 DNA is TGTGCCAGCAGCAAATCCAGGGGAGGCGAGCAGTACGTC. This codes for CASSKSRGGEQYV.

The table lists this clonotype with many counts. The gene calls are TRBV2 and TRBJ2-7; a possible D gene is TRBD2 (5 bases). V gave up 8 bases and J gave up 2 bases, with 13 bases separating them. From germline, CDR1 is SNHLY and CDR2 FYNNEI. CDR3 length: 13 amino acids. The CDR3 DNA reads TGTGCCAGCCTAGCCCCCTCTCCCTACGAGCAGTACTTC. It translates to CASLAPSPYEQYF. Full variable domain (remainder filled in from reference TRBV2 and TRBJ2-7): EPEVTQTPSHQVTQMGQEVILRCVPISNHLYFYWYRQILGQKVEFLVSFYNNEISEKSEIFDDQFSVERPDGSNFTLKIRSTKLEDSAMYFCASLAPSPYEQYFGPGTRLTVT.

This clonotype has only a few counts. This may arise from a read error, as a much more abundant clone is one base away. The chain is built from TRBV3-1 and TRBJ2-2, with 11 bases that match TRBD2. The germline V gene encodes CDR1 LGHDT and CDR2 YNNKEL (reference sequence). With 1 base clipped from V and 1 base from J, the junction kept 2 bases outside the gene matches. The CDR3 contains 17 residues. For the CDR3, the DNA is TGTGCCAGCAGCCAAGGACTAGCGGGATTGAACACCGGGGAGCTGTTTTTT. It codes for CASSQGLAGLNTGELFF.

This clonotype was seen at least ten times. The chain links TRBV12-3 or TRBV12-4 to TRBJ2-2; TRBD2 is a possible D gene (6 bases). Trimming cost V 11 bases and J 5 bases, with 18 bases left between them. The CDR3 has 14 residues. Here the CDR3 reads CACKTGDRTGELFF. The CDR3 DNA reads TGTGCCTGCAAAACGGGAGATAGGACCGGGGAGCTGTTTTTT.

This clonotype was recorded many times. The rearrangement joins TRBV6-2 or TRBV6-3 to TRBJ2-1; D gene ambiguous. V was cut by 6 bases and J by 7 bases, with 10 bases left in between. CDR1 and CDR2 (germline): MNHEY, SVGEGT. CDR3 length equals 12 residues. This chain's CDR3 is CASREQRNEQFF. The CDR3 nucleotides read TGTGCCAGCAGAGAACAGAGGAATGAGCAGTTCTTC.